The TCR beta chain described here comes from a study of shared clonotypes between healthy human individuals. It was roughly 88 million PBMCs that unsorted samples used for genomic DNA. This clone was seen just once. Trimming cost V 1 base and J 7 bases; bases outside gene matches: 9. Germline CDR1 is SEHNR and CDR2 is FQNEAQ (reference sequence). The length of the CDR3 is 16 residues. Unsorted PBMC DNA was sequenced on ten immunoSEQ deep assay plates. Sequencing used immunoSEQ multiplex PCR; TCRdb keeps in-frame clones, though not all of them. The repertoire includes roughly 490,000 clones, about three quarters of them detected once, and 13% sits in the top ten.

Sequenced sample: PBMCs. The J gene is TRBJ2-5, the V gene TRBV7-9; 10 bases match TRBD2. This clonotype was sampled from a woman in her thirties or forties in good health. Some clones in this sample may be carry-over from other donors' samples. The DNA of the CDR3 is TGTGCCAGCAGCTTAGGGTCTAGCGGGAGCTGGCGGACCCAGTACTTC. It is translated as CASSLGSSGSWRTQYF.